The 26 T cell receptor beta chains below were found in one sample sequenced in a study of T-cell reconstitution after alpha-beta-depleted transplantation in children. This sample's TCRbeta library carried unique molecular identifier barcodes. TCRdb reanalysed the PCR reads using MiXCR and keeps one entry per CDR3 protein. The repertoire has 250,000 or so distinct CDR3 sequences, roughly a quarter of them found once; the top ten carry 4% to 5.5%. The sequences come from PBMCs, mostly from graft donor cells, collected 360 days after TCRalphabeta/CD19-depleted stem cell transplant. These receptors were taken from a female patient younger than 10 who had a stem cell transplant for congenital amegakaryocytic thrombocytopenia, so the T cells may come from the graft donor.

This clonotype came up a few times. This chain connects TRBV28 to TRBJ2-5, with D perhaps TRBD1 or TRBD2 (5 bases each). CDR3 size: 14 residues. Trimming removed 6 bases from V and 4 bases from J, with 15 bases in between. CDR1 is MDHEN and CDR2 is SYDVKM in the germline V gene. The CDR3 nucleotides read TGTGCCAGCAGAACCCCGGGACGCCGAGAGACCCAGTACTTC. Translating it yields CASRTPGRRETQYF.

Concerning this clonotype itself: A much larger clone differs from this one at a single base, so this may be a read error. This chain links TRBV7-8 with TRBJ2-7; a weak D match, TRBD1 (5 bases). Looked up from germline, CDR1 is SGHVS and CDR2 is FQNEAQ. CDR3 length: 14 residues. The CDR3 region has the DNA TGTGCCAGCAGCTTATACGCAGGGCCCTACGAGCATTACTTC. Translating it yields CASSLYAGPYEHYF. Using reference TRBV7-8 and TRBJ2-7 for the parts outside the CDR3, the full variable domain is GAGVSQSPRYKVAKRGQDVALRCDPISGHVSLFWYQQALGQGPEFLTYFQNEAQLDKSGLPSDRFFAERPEGSVSTLKIQRTQQEDSAVYLCASSLYAGPYEHYFGPGTRLTVT.

In this sample, this clonotype turned up a few times. This chain joins TRBV20-1 and TRBJ1-5; D perhaps matches TRBD1 (5 bases). Trimming pared 0 bases from V and 0 bases from J, leaving 9 bases between. CDR1 is DFQATT, CDR2 SNEGSKA, per germline (reference sequence). This CDR3 has 15 amino acids. The CDR3 sequence is CSARDPQGSNQPQHF. The CDR3 nucleotides are TGCAGTGCTAGAGATCCCCAGGGTAGCAATCAGCCCCAGCATTTT.

This clonotype was seen a few times. This sequence joins TRBV7-9 and TRBJ2-1; perhaps D is TRBD1 or TRBD2 (5 bases each). V was cut by 1 base and J by 4 bases, with 8 bases left in between. In germline, CDR1 is SEHNR, CDR2 FQNEAQ (reference sequence). The CDR3 contains 14 residues. The CDR3 nucleotides are TGTGCCAGCAGCTTAGGGGACGCTTACAATGAGCAGTTCTTC. This encodes CASSLGDAYNEQFF.

This chain uses TRBV27 with TRBJ2-7; D perhaps matches TRBD2 (5 bases). This CDR3 is built from 14 residues. The V end was cut by 2 bases, the J end by 2 bases, with 10 bases between. Germline V gene data show CDR1 as MNHEY and CDR2 as SMNVEV (reference sequence). The chain's CDR3 is CASSLSGPTYEQYF. The DNA of the CDR3 is TGTGCCAGCAGTTTAAGCGGACCCACCTACGAGCAGTACTTC.

The V gene is TRBV5-1, the J gene TRBJ2-2, with unresolved D. Trimming took off 1 base at V and 7 bases at J, with 20 bases between the two ends. The V gene's germline CDR1 is SGHRS and CDR2 YFSETQ. The CDR3 is 17 amino acids. DNA for the CDR3: TGCGCCAGCAGCTTGTACCGTTTTATCGGCCCGGACGGGGAGCTGTTTTTT. The encoded protein is CASSLYRFIGPDGELFF.

The V gene is TRBV10-3, the J gene TRBJ1-3; D ambiguous. The V end lost 2 bases, the J end lost 0 bases, and 14 bases lay between the germline ends. The CDR3 contains 17 residues. Germline loops: CDR1 ENHRY, CDR2 SYGVKD. The CDR3 DNA follows: TGTGCCATCAGTGAGGGCAGGCTGGTTCACTCTGGAAACACCATATATTTT. It yields the protein CAISEGRLVHSGNTIYF.

This clonotype has a count of ten or more. This chain joins TRBV18 and TRBJ1-3, with D possibly TRBD1 on 5 matching bases. V dropped 5 bases and J dropped 0 bases, with 11 bases sitting between them. This CDR3 region has 15 residues. The germline V gene encodes CDR1 KGHSH and CDR2 LQKENI. Written as DNA, the CDR3 is TGTGCCAGCTCAACTGGACAATTCTCTGGAAACACCATATATTTT. Amino acid sequence: CASSTGQFSGNTIYF.

V usage is TRBV28 and J usage is TRBJ2-1, with TRBD1 matching 8 bases. In germline, CDR1 is MDHEN, CDR2 SYDVKM. With 2 bases clipped from V and 9 bases from J, the junction kept 9 bases outside the gene matches. The CDR3 spans 15 residues. The CDR3 here is CASSLMDREYGEQFF. In DNA, the CDR3 is TGTGCCAGCAGTTTAATGGACAGGGAGTATGGTGAGCAGTTCTTC.

This clonotype was picked up a small number of times. The gene calls are TRBV27 and TRBJ1-1, with no clear D. The CDR3 loop spans 13 amino acids. Germline CDR1 and CDR2: MNHEY and SMNVEV (reference sequence). Between the trimmed V and J ends, which lost 0 bases and 10 bases, there was a span of 12 bases. CDR3 coding DNA: TGTGCCAGCAGTTTATCGACTCCTTTCCGAGCTTTCTTT. This translates into CASSLSTPFRAFF.

The chain joins TRBV5-1 to TRBJ2-1; possibly TRBD2 for D (5 bases). The CDR3 loop spans 16 amino acids. Trimming removed 5 bases from V and 3 bases from J, with 18 bases in between. Germline V CDR1 and CDR2: SGHRS, YFSETQ. CDR3 bases: TGCGCCAGCAGGGGGTTCGACTACCAAAGCTACAATGAGCAGTTCTTC. It translates to CASRGFDYQSYNEQFF.

This clonotype came up many times. The rearrangement uses TRBV28 and TRBJ2-3; tentative D call: TRBD2 (5 bases). This CDR3 contains 17 residues. Trimming left V 3 bases short and J 0 bases short, with 16 bases between. The germline gives CDR1 MDHEN, CDR2 SYDVKM. CDR3 amino acids: CASSFYLSGTSTDTQYF. CDR3 nucleotide sequence: TGTGCCAGCAGTTTTTACCTCAGCGGAACTAGCACAGATACGCAGTATTTT.

The genes are TRBV15 and TRBJ2-7, with unresolved D. There are 16 residues in the CDR3. V shed 1 base and J shed 5 bases, with 18 bases lying between them. Looked up from germline, CDR1 is LNHNV and CDR2 is YYDKDF (reference sequence). The CDR3 coding sequence is TGTGCCACCAGCAGAGTTCAGGCCCGTTGGGGTCACGAGCAGTACTTC. It translates to CATSRVQARWGHEQYF. The variable domain in full, with the rest retrieved from reference TRBV15 and TRBJ2-7, is DAMVIQNPRYQVTQFGKPVTLSCSQTLNHNVMYWYQQKSSQAPKLLFHYYDKDFNNEADTPDNFQSRRPNTSFCFLDIRSPGLGDTAMYLCATSRVQARWGHEQYFGPGTRLTVT.

The CDR3 nucleotides read TGTGCCAGCAGCCGATGGGGCGGGAGCACTGAAGCTTTCTTT. As protein: CASSRWGGSTEAFF. The V call is TRBV7-9, the J call TRBJ1-1; perhaps TRBD1 as D (5 bases). Germline lookup yields CDR1 SEHNR and CDR2 FQNEAQ (reference sequence). V dropped 5 bases and J dropped 4 bases, with 14 bases sitting between them. This CDR3 has 14 amino acids.

The chain couples TRBV4-2 to TRBJ2-7, with D possibly matching TRBD1 (6 bases). The CDR3 length is 14 residues. In germline, CDR1 is LGHNA, CDR2 YNFKEQ. With 4 bases removed from V and 3 bases from J, the gap between germline ends came to 13 bases. CDR3 protein: CASSLPGASYEQYF. The CDR3 DNA reads TGTGCCAGCAGCCTCCCAGGGGCCAGCTACGAGCAGTACTTC.

This clonotype was picked up a small number of times. CDR3 sequence reads: CASSLTSGREWPTDTQYF. For the CDR3, the DNA is TGTGCCAGCAGCTTAACCAGCGGGAGGGAATGGCCCACAGATACGCAGTATTTT. The chain combines TRBV13 with TRBJ2-3; TRBD2 agrees at 10 bases. Looked up from germline, CDR1 is PRHDT and CDR2 is FYEKMQ (reference sequence). V was clipped by 2 bases and J by 2 bases; unmatched bases: 10. There are 18 residues in the CDR3.

The chain is built from TRBV25-1 and TRBJ1-4; TRBD1 aligns across 8 bases. Per the germline V gene, CDR1 is MGHDK and CDR2 is SYGVNS. Trimming cost V 4 bases and J 4 bases; bases outside gene matches: 5. The length of the CDR3 is 15 residues. The CDR3 reads CASSGGTGINEKLFF. The CDR3 DNA is TGTGCCAGCAGTGGGGGGACAGGAATTAATGAAAAACTGTTTTTT.

This clonotype was observed a few times. V is TRBV20-1 and J is TRBJ1-2, with D possibly TRBD1 on 6 matching bases. Germline CDR1 and CDR2: DFQATT and SNEGSKA (reference sequence). Trimming pared 7 bases from V and 4 bases from J, leaving 13 bases between. This CDR3 region has 12 residues. As DNA, the CDR3 is TGCAGTGAGCAGAGGGGGGGCTATGGCTACACCTTC. Its protein is CSEQRGGYGYTF.

Many counts were recorded for this clonotype. The CDR3 loop is CASRHRRDEQFF. CDR3 DNA: TGTGCCAGCAGACACAGACGGGATGAGCAGTTCTTC. This chain uses TRBV12-3 or TRBV12-4 with TRBJ2-1; no reliable D call. The CDR3 is 12 residues long. Between the trimmed V and J ends, which lost 6 bases and 8 bases, there was a span of 11 bases.

This clonotype was found a few times. The rearrangement links TRBV4-1 to TRBJ2-7, with D possibly being TRBD2 (5 bases). Germline CDR1 is MGHRA and CDR2 is YSYEKL. CDR3 length equals 14 residues. Trimming removed 1 base from V and 4 bases from J, with 11 bases in between. The CDR3 spells CASSQVLRDYEQYF. CDR3 nucleotides: TGCGCCAGCAGCCAAGTCCTCCGGGATTACGAGCAGTACTTC.

This clonotype was detected a few times. The chain links TRBV19 to TRBJ2-1; TRBD2 agrees at 10 bases. CDR3 length: 15 residues. Germline CDR1 and CDR2: LNHDA and SQIVND (reference sequence). The V segment lost 7 bases and the J segment 5 bases; nucleotides outside the gene matches: 8. In DNA form, the CDR3 reads TGTGCCAGTAAAAGTAACGGACTAGCGGACAATGAGCAGTTCTTC. Its protein product is CASKSNGLADNEQFF.

The V and J genes are TRBV20-1 and TRBJ2-5; tentatively, D is TRBD1 or TRBD2 (5 bases each). The CDR3 sequence is 14 residues long. Trimming stripped 7 bases from V and 3 bases from J, with 18 bases between. Germline V CDR1 and CDR2: DFQATT, SNEGSKA (reference sequence). The CDR3 spells CSVTNGAVEETQYF. CDR3 nucleotide sequence: TGCAGTGTCACGAACGGGGCAGTAGAAGAGACCCAGTACTTC.

This sequence joins TRBV28 and TRBJ1-5, with D possibly being TRBD1 (5 bases). The ends were cut back, 6 bases at V and 6 bases at J, with 12 bases in the middle. The CDR3 has 13 residues. From germline, CDR1 is MDHEN and CDR2 SYDVKM. The CDR3 sequence is CASRVRVAQPQHF. The CDR3 nucleotides read TGTGCCAGCAGGGTCAGGGTGGCTCAGCCCCAGCATTTT.

This clonotype was seen at least ten times. V is TRBV27 and J is TRBJ2-5, with 9 positions matching TRBD1. The CDR3 extends over 15 amino acids. Per germline, CDR1 MNHEY and CDR2 SMNVEV (reference sequence). The trim removed 2 bases at V and 1 base at J, leaving 2 bases unmatched. CDR3: CASSLGDRVQETQYF. DNA of the CDR3: TGTGCCAGCAGTTTAGGGGACAGGGTCCAAGAGACCCAGTACTTC.

In this sample, this clonotype turned up a few times. The rearrangement uses TRBV12-3 or TRBV12-4 and TRBJ2-3; the D is unclear. V lost 6 bases and J 4 bases, leaving 11 bases between the germline ends. The CDR3 runs to 13 residues. The CDR3 here is CASRPPSADTQYF. In DNA, the CDR3 is TGTGCCAGCAGGCCACCCTCTGCAGATACGCAGTATTTT.

This clonotype was counted a few times. The chain carries TRBV12-3 or TRBV12-4 and TRBJ1-6; D perhaps matches TRBD1 (5 bases). The V end was cut by 5 bases, the J end by 12 bases, with 14 bases between. This CDR3 comprises 13 residues. The CDR3: CASSLGTQGPLHF. DNA for the CDR3: TGTGCCAGCAGTCTAGGGACGCAGGGACCCCTCCACTTT.